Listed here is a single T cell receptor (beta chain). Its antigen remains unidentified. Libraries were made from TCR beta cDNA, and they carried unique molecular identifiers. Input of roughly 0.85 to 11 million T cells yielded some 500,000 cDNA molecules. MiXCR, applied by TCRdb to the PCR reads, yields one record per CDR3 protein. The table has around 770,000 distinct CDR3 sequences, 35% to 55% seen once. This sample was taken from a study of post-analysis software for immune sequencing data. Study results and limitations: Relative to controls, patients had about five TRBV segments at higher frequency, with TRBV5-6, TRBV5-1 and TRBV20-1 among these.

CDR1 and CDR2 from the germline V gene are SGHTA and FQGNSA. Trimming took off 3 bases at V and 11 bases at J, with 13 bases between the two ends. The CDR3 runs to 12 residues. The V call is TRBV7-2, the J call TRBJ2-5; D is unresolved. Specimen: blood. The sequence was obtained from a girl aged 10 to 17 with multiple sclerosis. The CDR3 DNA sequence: TGTGCCAGCAGCTTTAAGCCGGGTGAGCAGTACTTC. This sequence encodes CASSFKPGEQYF.